Below, 19 T cell receptor beta chains from the same sample are listed, as sequenced in a study of T-cell memory formation after mild COVID-19 (dated by TCRdb to the early 2020s). Library preparation employed 5' RACE. The reads were generated on an Illumina NovaSeq 6000. TCRdb's own reprocessing of the public reads used fastp at Q25 and MiXCR and kept productive beta chains. Identical CDR3 protein sequences are pooled into one entry, listed with their most common genes and DNA. The sample table records about 350,000 distinct CDR3 sequences; around 27% of these occur just once. The ten largest make up about 14% of the sample. The specimen was PBMCs or a T cell subset sorted from them (not recorded which). These receptors were obtained from an adult woman who had mild COVID-19 (a few samples of this study predate the infection). The sample titles of this study are shuffled in the database, so cell type and time point are left out; the donor was told from shared clones.

The chain is built from TRBV20-1 and TRBJ2-5; D is unresolved. The CDR3 length is 15 residues. V lost 2 bases, J lost 1 base, and 14 bases lay in between. Germline CDR1 and CDR2: DFQATT and SNEGSKA (reference sequence). The CDR3 DNA reads as TGCAGTGCTAGACCAAACTCGTATCTCCAAGAGACCCAGTACTTC. It codes for CSARPNSYLQETQYF.

The J gene is TRBJ1-3, the V gene TRBV7-6; D not resolved. The CDR3 extends over 15 amino acids. The ends were cut back, 5 bases at V and 1 base at J, with 12 bases in the middle. Germline CDR1 reads SGHVS; CDR2 reads FNYEAQ. DNA of the CDR3: TGTGCCAGCAGCAAATCAGCGGGGTCTGGAAACACCATATATTTT. Translation: CASSKSAGSGNTIYF.

The V gene is TRBV6-2 or TRBV6-3, the J gene TRBJ2-1; TRBD1 aligns across 12 bases. The CDR3 spans 15 residues. The trim removed 11 bases at V and 6 bases at J, leaving 11 bases unmatched. Germline CDR1 is MNHEY and CDR2 is SVGEGT. The CDR3 loop is CAGANRDRGPNEQFF. The DNA for the CDR3 is TGTGCCGGAGCTAACCGGGACAGGGGGCCCAATGAGCAGTTCTTC.

The chain carries TRBV6-5 and TRBJ2-7; 7 bases match TRBD1. CDR3 size: 14 residues. Germline V gene sequence: CDR1 MNHEY, CDR2 SVGAGI. The J segment lost 3 bases and the V segment lost 5 bases, leaving 7 bases of the junction unmatched. CDR3 sequence reads: CASSPGTEFYEQYF. Here the CDR3 DNA reads TGTGCCAGCAGTCCCGGGACAGAGTTCTACGAGCAGTACTTC.

The J gene is TRBJ2-1, the V gene TRBV29-1; 7 bases align to TRBD2. V gave up 7 bases and J gave up 7 bases; unmatched junction bases: 10. This CDR3 region has 13 residues. Germline assignment: CDR1 SQVTM and CDR2 ANQGSEA. The CDR3 spells CSAAGGAGNEQFF. In DNA form, the CDR3 reads TGCAGCGCGGCCGGGGGAGCGGGGAATGAGCAGTTCTTC.

V gene TRBV7-8 combines with J gene TRBJ2-4; D gene uncertain. V was pared by 3 bases and J by 0 bases, with 9 bases between. The CDR3 loop spans 15 amino acids. Germline values: CDR1 SGHVS, CDR2 FQNEAQ. In DNA form, the CDR3 reads TGTGCCAGCAGCTTCGACACATTAGCCAAAAACATTCAGTACTTC. The encoded protein is CASSFDTLAKNIQYF. Full variable domain (remainder filled in from reference TRBV7-8 and TRBJ2-4): GAGVSQSPRYKVAKRGQDVALRCDPISGHVSLFWYQQALGQGPEFLTYFQNEAQLDKSGLPSDRFFAERPEGSVSTLKIQRTQQEDSAVYLCASSFDTLAKNIQYFGAGTRLSVL.

The V call is TRBV18, the J call TRBJ2-1, with a tentative D call TRBD1 (6 bases). This CDR3 is 16 amino acids long. The germline V gene has CDR1 KGHSH and CDR2 LQKENI. Trimming stripped 0 bases from V and 3 bases from J, with 12 bases between. The CDR3 DNA follows: TGTGCCAGCTCACCACCCCAGGGGCTTAACTACAATGAGCAGTTCTTC. It specifies CASSPPQGLNYNEQFF. The complete variable domain, with remaining parts taken from reference TRBV18 and TRBJ2-1, reads NAGVMQNPRHLVRRRGQEARLRCSPMKGHSHVYWYRQLPEEGLKFMVYLQKENIIDESGMPKERFSAEFPKEGPSILRIQQVVRGDSAAYFCASSPPQGLNYNEQFFGPGTRLTVL.

This clonotype appeared a few times. The V gene is TRBV12-3 or TRBV12-4, the J gene TRBJ1-1, with D maybe TRBD1 (6 bases). The CDR3 contains 16 residues. V was clipped by 6 bases and J by 3 bases, with 20 bases between them. As DNA, the CDR3 is TGTGCCAGCAGCCACACCCCCCTACAGGGTCACACTGAAGCTTTCTTT. This encodes CASSHTPLQGHTEAFF.

This clonotype was seen a handful of times. The chain joins TRBV7-9 to TRBJ2-1; D might be TRBD1 (6 bases). There are 15 residues in the CDR3. Between the trimmed V and J ends, which lost 1 base and 7 bases, there was a span of 14 bases. CDR1 and CDR2 (germline): SEHNR, FQNEAQ (reference sequence). The CDR3, as DNA: TGTGCCAGCAGCTTAGTCTTCAGGGGACGGAATGAGCAGTTCTTC. Residues: CASSLVFRGRNEQFF.

This clonotype turned up a few times. This chain uses TRBV12-3 or TRBV12-4 with TRBJ1-6, with TRBD1 identical over 10 bases. This CDR3 spans 15 amino acids. V lost 5 bases and J lost 8; bases outside the gene matches: 6. CDR3 sequence reads: CASSTTGGSYSPLHF. In nucleotides, the CDR3 is TGTGCCAGCAGTACGACAGGGGGCAGTTATTCACCCCTCCACTTT.

This clonotype was picked up a small number of times. This sequence joins TRBV7-2 and TRBJ2-3; D is uncertain. The CDR3 contains 16 residues. Germline V lookup: CDR1 SGHTA, CDR2 FQGNSA. Trimming cost V 5 bases and J 5 bases, with 20 bases left between them. The CDR3 protein is CASSLFTHTVGDTQYF. The CDR3 region has the DNA TGTGCCAGCAGCCTTTTTACACACACAGTGGGAGATACGCAGTATTTT.

The V and J genes are TRBV19 and TRBJ2-7; TRBD2 matches at 9 bases. Germline V gene data show CDR1 as LNHDA and CDR2 as SQIVND (reference sequence). This CDR3 comprises 14 residues. V was pared by 9 bases and J by 4 bases, with 10 bases of the junction left unmatched. DNA of the CDR3: TGTGCCAGCGACTCTGGGACTAGCTCGTACGAGCAGTACTTC. Protein sequence: CASDSGTSSYEQYF.

This clonotype was counted a few times. The V gene is TRBV6-5, the J gene TRBJ2-2; 9 nucleotides agree with TRBD2. The CDR3 is 18 residues long. V shed 2 bases, J shed 5 bases, and the junction held 12 bases outside the gene matches. Germline CDR1 is MNHEY and CDR2 is SVGAGI. The CDR3 spells CASSYGSAGGIKTGELFF. Here the CDR3 DNA reads TGTGCCAGCAGTTACGGTTCAGCGGGAGGTATAAAAACCGGGGAGCTGTTTTTT.

The chain carries TRBV12-3 or TRBV12-4 and TRBJ2-5; 7 bases match TRBD2. The CDR3 length is 15 residues. Trimming cost V 6 bases and J 5 bases; bases outside gene matches: 12. DNA for the CDR3: TGTGCCAGCAGCCACCCTCGGGACTATGGGGAGACCCAGTACTTC. It translates to CASSHPRDYGETQYF.

Only a few counts were recorded for this clonotype. The chain combines TRBV2 with TRBJ2-1, with 9 bases lining up with TRBD2. The germline CDR1 and CDR2 sequences are SNHLY and FYNNEI. The trim removed 3 bases at V and 3 bases at J, leaving 6 bases unmatched. The CDR3 loop spans 16 amino acids. The DNA of the CDR3 is TGTGCCAGCAGTGAGGGTAGCGGGGGAATCTACAATGAGCAGTTCTTC. Translating gives CASSEGSGGIYNEQFF.

Here the CDR3 reads CASSSSLTGHTGELFF. The CDR3 DNA follows: TGTGCCAGCAGCTCCTCCCTGACAGGGCACACCGGGGAGCTGTTTTTT. V usage is TRBV7-3 and J usage is TRBJ2-2, with TRBD1 identical over 7 bases. CDR1 SGHTA and CDR2 FQGTGA come from the germline V gene. This CDR3 spans 16 amino acids. V shed 4 bases and J 3 bases; nucleotides not matched to a gene: 8.

This sequence joins TRBV5-1 and TRBJ2-2; D is ambiguous. Germline V gene lookup returns CDR1 SGHRS and CDR2 YFSETQ. V gave up 2 bases and J gave up 2 bases, with 16 bases separating them. This CDR3 region has 17 residues. Here the CDR3 reads CASSFRGRGSNTGELFF. The CDR3 coding sequence is TGCGCCAGCAGCTTCCGTGGACGTGGGTCCAACACCGGGGAGCTGTTTTTT.

The sample holds a few counts of this clonotype. The genes are TRBV7-9 and TRBJ2-7; D is ambiguous. Trimming took 2 bases from V and 5 from J, leaving 7 bases between them. Germline CDR1 SEHNR, CDR2 FQNEAQ (reference sequence). This CDR3 has 12 residues. The CDR3 DNA reads as TGTGCCAGCAGCTTATCCGTAAACGAGCAGTACTTC. Amino acid sequence: CASSLSVNEQYF.

This clonotype was seen only a few times. The chain is built from TRBV12-3 or TRBV12-4 and TRBJ2-7; tentatively, D is TRBD2 (5 bases). The CDR3 consists of 14 residues. V lost 4 bases, J lost 0 bases, and 10 bases lay in between. CDR3 region: CASSSGLVSYEQYF. CDR3 DNA sequence: TGTGCCAGCAGTTCCGGACTTGTCTCCTACGAGCAGTACTTC.